The 27 T cell receptor beta chains listed next were all sequenced from one sample in a study of Ad26.COV2.S vaccination and SARS-CoV-2 variants. Produced via immunoSEQ multiplex PCR; TCRdb's table is partial and in-frame only. The sample lists 440,000 or so clones; less than 95% were seen once. Stated treatment: around 19 received Ad26.COV2.S at low or high dose, single or two shots; about 5 received placebo; per-sample allocation not given. On day 63 after the first injection, vaccine and placebo recipients gave samples. This sample comprised peripheral blood, obtained in a trial of Ad26.COV2.S vaccine versus placebo. Every receptor here comes from a person between 18 and 65 years old who received the Ad26.COV2.S COVID-19 vaccine or a placebo.

Only one count was recorded for this clone. The chain employs TRBV6-5 and TRBJ2-7; D possibly corresponds to TRBD2 (5 bases). CDR1 and CDR2 from the germline V gene are MNHEY and SVGAGI. V was cut by 6 bases and J by 3 bases, with 12 bases left in between. CDR3 length: 13 residues. CDR3 residues: CASSLGLIYEQYF. For the CDR3, the DNA is TGTGCCAGCAGCCTCGGACTGATCTACGAGCAGTACTTC.

The V and J genes are TRBV7-6 and TRBJ2-7, with a tentative D call TRBD2 (6 bases). Germline V CDR1 and CDR2: SGHVS, FNYEAQ. Trimming shortened V by 3 bases and J by 1 base, and 13 bases separated the two germline ends. CDR3 size: 15 residues. CDR3 sequence reads: CASSLSTGTSYEQYF. The CDR3 DNA reads TGTGCCAGCAGCTTGTCAACGGGGACTTCCTACGAGCAGTACTTC.

This clone was seen a single time. The V call is TRBV2, the J call TRBJ1-5; TRBD1 matches at 8 bases. Unmatched junction bases numbered 3, after V lost 7 bases and J lost 4 bases. The CDR3 runs 13 residues. CDR1 SNHLY and CDR2 FYNNEI come from the germline V gene. CDR3 loop: CASNRQGNQPQHF. CDR3 DNA: TGTGCCAGCAACCGACAGGGGAATCAGCCCCAGCATTTT.

This clone was observed a handful of times. The chain joins TRBV5-1 to TRBJ1-1; 11 positions agree with TRBD1. V was pared by 3 bases and J by 4 bases, with 2 bases of the junction left unmatched. This CDR3 comprises 14 residues. Germline-derived CDR1 and CDR2 are SGHRS and YFSETQ. CDR3 sequence reads: CASSSGTGGTEAFF. The DNA for the CDR3 is TGCGCCAGCAGCTCGGGGACAGGGGGCACTGAAGCTTTCTTT.

The chain has TRBV7-3 and TRBJ2-1; 8 nucleotides line up with TRBD2. This CDR3 has 13 amino acids. V lost 5 bases, J lost 9 bases, and 6 bases stayed unmatched. In germline, CDR1 is SGHTA, CDR2 FQGTGA. This CDR3 is CASSPSGGIEQFF. Here the CDR3 DNA reads TGTGCCAGCAGCCCTTCGGGAGGGATTGAGCAGTTCTTC.

The gene calls are TRBV5-1 and TRBJ2-3, with 9 bases that match TRBD2. V lost 5 bases, J lost 5 bases, and 9 bases stayed unmatched. The CDR3 extends over 15 amino acids. Germline values: CDR1 SGHRS, CDR2 YFSETQ. CDR3 protein: CASRGSGSSGDTQYF. The DNA for the CDR3 is TGCGCCAGCAGGGGTAGCGGGAGTTCGGGAGATACGCAGTATTTT.

The chain links TRBV7-2 to TRBJ2-4, with D unresolved. The germline CDR1 and CDR2 sequences are SGHTA and FQGNSA. CDR3 size: 14 residues. Trimming stripped 5 bases from V and 0 bases from J, with 8 bases between. CDR3 nucleotide sequence: TGTGCCAGCAGCCAAACCCTAGCCAAAAACATTCAGTACTTC. Residues: CASSQTLAKNIQYF.

J is TRBJ2-7 and V is TRBV30; D is perhaps TRBD1 (6 bases). CDR1 and CDR2 (germline): GTSNPN, SVGIG (reference sequence). V was trimmed by 0 bases and J by 3 bases, leaving 15 bases between them. The CDR3 has 15 amino acids. The CDR3 region has the DNA TGTGCCTGGAGTGTTCCTCCGGACAGTTACTACGAGCAGTACTTC. Translating gives CAWSVPPDSYYEQYF.

CDR3 in amino acids: CASSFQDNQPQHF. CDR3 nucleotides: TGTGCCAGCAGCTTCCAGGACAATCAGCCCCAGCATTTT. The rearrangement uses TRBV7-2 and TRBJ1-5, with no clear D. Trimming cost V 3 bases and J 3 bases, with 6 bases left between them. Germline CDR1 is SGHTA and CDR2 is FQGNSA. The CDR3 consists of 13 residues.

The chain carries TRBV9 and TRBJ2-2, with 7 nucleotides matching TRBD1. This CDR3 is 16 amino acids long. The trim removed 4 bases at V and 4 bases at J, leaving 10 bases unmatched. Germline V lookup: CDR1 SGDLS, CDR2 YYNGEE. CDR3 loop: CASSHLRTGSTGELFF. The DNA for the CDR3 is TGTGCCAGCAGCCATTTAAGGACAGGATCCACCGGGGAGCTGTTTTTT.

This clone was observed a handful of times. The V and J genes are TRBV6-2 or TRBV6-3 and TRBJ1-5; D unresolved. Looked up from germline, CDR1 is MNHEY and CDR2 is SVGEGT. With 5 bases removed from V and 5 bases from J, the gap between germline ends came to 13 bases. The length of the CDR3 is 14 residues. CDR3 DNA sequence: TGTGCCAGCAGTGCTACGGACGGATATCAGCCCCAGCATTTT. Protein sequence: CASSATDGYQPQHF.

This sequence joins TRBV18 and TRBJ2-5; the D is unclear. Germline lookup yields CDR1 KGHSH and CDR2 LQKENI. The V end was cut by 0 bases, the J end by 2 bases, with 10 bases between. The CDR3 has 15 residues. The CDR3 DNA is TGTGCCAGCTCACCACCATCCAGGCAGCAAGAGACCCAGTACTTC. It yields the protein CASSPPSRQQETQYF.

This sequence joins TRBV7-6 and TRBJ2-3; 7 bases are shared with TRBD1. CDR1 and CDR2 from the germline V gene are SGHVS and FNYEAQ. The V and J ends lost 4 bases and 2 bases, in that order; junction bases with no gene match: 6. This CDR3 is 15 amino acids long. The CDR3 sequence is CASSYRQGITDTQYF. For the CDR3, the DNA is TGTGCCAGCAGCTATCGACAGGGAATCACAGATACGCAGTATTTT. Full variable domain (outside the CDR3, taken from reference TRBV7-6 and TRBJ2-3): GAGVSQSPRYKVTKRGQDVALRCDPISGHVSLYWYRQALGQGPEFLTYFNYEAQQDKSGLPNDRFSAERPEGSISTLTIQRTEQRDSAMYRCASSYRQGITDTQYFGPGTRLTVL.

The chain joins TRBV7-2 to TRBJ2-1, with no clear D. CDR3 length: 12 amino acids. Trimming stripped 1 base from V and 8 bases from J, with 6 bases between. Germline V gene sequence: CDR1 SGHTA, CDR2 FQGNSA. The CDR3 region is CASSLDVHEQFF. CDR3 bases: TGTGCCAGCAGCTTAGATGTCCATGAGCAGTTCTTC.

This clone was recorded only once. DNA of the CDR3: TGTGCCAGCAGCTTGTGGGGGGCCAGAAGCTCCTACGAGCAGTACTTC. Its protein product is CASSLWGARSSYEQYF. The chain employs TRBV5-5 and TRBJ2-7; D could derive from TRBD1 or TRBD2 (6 bases each). The CDR3 loop spans 16 amino acids. Trimming took 1 base from V and 0 from J, leaving 14 bases between them. Germline CDR1 is SGHKS and CDR2 is YYEKEE (reference sequence).

The genes are TRBV5-1 and TRBJ1-1; a weak D match, TRBD1 (5 bases). The CDR3 loop spans 15 amino acids. Trimming cost V 5 bases and J 1 base, with 15 bases left between them. The germline V gene encodes CDR1 SGHRS and CDR2 YFSETQ. Written as DNA, the CDR3 is TGCGCCAGCAGTCCCCGGCGGGGGGAGAACACTGAAGCTTTCTTT. Translating gives CASSPRRGENTEAFF. The full variable domain, in which reference TRBV5-1 and TRBJ1-1 provide the parts outside the CDR3, is KAGVTQTPRYLIKTRGQQVTLSCSPISGHRSVSWYQQTPGQGLQFLFEYFSETQRNKGNFPGRFSGRQFSNSRSEMNVSTLELGDSALYLCASSPRRGENTEAFFGQGTRLTVV.

The genes are TRBV27 and TRBJ2-3, with a weak D call TRBD1 (5 bases). CDR3 size: 13 residues. Germline lookup yields CDR1 MNHEY and CDR2 SMNVEV (reference sequence). V lost 8 bases to trimming and J lost 4 bases, with 13 bases between them. Here the CDR3 DNA reads TGTGCCAGCTCAGGGCTAGTTGCAGATACGCAGTATTTT. It specifies CASSGLVADTQYF.

The chain links TRBV9 to TRBJ1-4; 7 bases are shared with TRBD1. V shed 1 base and J 8 bases; nucleotides not matched to a gene: 5. CDR1 and CDR2 from the germline V gene are SGDLS and YYNGEE. This CDR3 comprises 14 residues. The CDR3 DNA reads as TGTGCCAGCAGCGTAAAGCCAGGGGGGGAAAAACTGTTTTTT. Translated: CASSVKPGGEKLFF.

V gene TRBV2 combines with J gene TRBJ2-7, with 9 bases matching TRBD2. CDR3 length: 12 residues. V shed 9 bases, J shed 4 bases, and the junction held 4 bases outside the gene matches. Germline V gene sequence: CDR1 SNHLY, CDR2 FYNNEI. The CDR3 protein is CARGGGGYEQYF. CDR3 coding DNA: TGTGCCAGAGGCGGGGGGGGTTACGAGCAGTACTTC.

The V and J genes are TRBV10-3 and TRBJ2-7, with 7 bases fitting TRBD1. This CDR3 has 11 amino acids. CDR1 and CDR2 (germline): ENHRY, SYGVKD. CDR3 DNA sequence: TGTGCAACTCAGGGGGTCTACGAGCAGTACTTC. Amino acids: CATQGVYEQYF.

The chain joins TRBV11-3 to TRBJ2-3; 11 positions agree with TRBD2. Germline CDR1 and CDR2: SGHNT and YENEEA. The junction had 7 bases not matched to a gene; V was cut back by 4 bases and J by 4 bases. CDR3 size: 16 residues. The CDR3 loop reads CASSSFSGRAADTQYF. DNA of the CDR3: TGTGCCAGCAGCTCATTTAGCGGGAGGGCAGCAGATACGCAGTATTTT.

This chain connects TRBV2 to TRBJ1-2; the match to TRBD1 covers 9 bases. This CDR3 spans 14 amino acids. CDR1 is SNHLY and CDR2 is FYNNEI in the germline V gene. V lost 3 bases and J lost 8; bases outside the gene matches: 7. The DNA for the CDR3 is TGTGCCAGCAGTGACCCCACAGGGGGCCGCGGCTACACCTTC. This sequence encodes CASSDPTGGRGYTF.

The chain links TRBV2 to TRBJ1-2; maybe TRBD1 (6 bases). V was cut by 1 base and J by 4 bases, with 10 bases left in between. Germline assignment: CDR1 SNHLY and CDR2 FYNNEI. This CDR3 region has 14 residues. The CDR3 DNA sequence: TGTGCCAGCAGTGAAGGGACAGAGGGCTATGGCTACACCTTC. As protein: CASSEGTEGYGYTF.

This chain connects TRBV9 to TRBJ2-7, with 8 bases that match TRBD1. Trimming at V came to 3 bases and at J to 6 bases, leaving 8 bases not matched to a gene. The CDR3 has 14 amino acids. From germline, CDR1 is SGDLS and CDR2 YYNGEE. The CDR3 loop reads CASSERDRLGEQYF. Written as DNA, the CDR3 is TGTGCCAGCAGCGAAAGGGACAGGTTGGGCGAGCAGTACTTC.

The rearrangement joins TRBV5-4 to TRBJ1-5, with 11 bases fitting TRBD1. V lost 0 bases and J lost 5; bases outside the gene matches: 4. Per germline, CDR1 SGHNT and CDR2 YYREEE (reference sequence). The CDR3 contains 16 residues. The CDR3 coding sequence is TGTGCCAGCAGCTTGGATGGACAGGGGGCGGATCAGCCCCAGCATTTT. Its protein product is CASSLDGQGADQPQHF.

The chain carries TRBV6-5 and TRBJ2-7; D tentatively reads TRBD1 or TRBD2 (5 bases each). Germline CDR1 and CDR2: MNHEY and SVGAGI. Trimming took off 2 bases at V and 2 bases at J, with 10 bases between the two ends. The CDR3 consists of 14 residues. The CDR3 spells CASSYTGTAYEQYF. The CDR3 DNA follows: TGTGCCAGCAGTTACACCGGGACGGCCTACGAGCAGTACTTC.

V usage is TRBV7-9 and J usage is TRBJ2-7, with 8 nucleotides matching TRBD2. This CDR3 comprises 16 residues. Germline assignment: CDR1 SEHNR and CDR2 FQNEAQ (reference sequence). With 5 bases clipped from V and 4 bases from J, the junction kept 13 bases outside the gene matches. The CDR3 nucleotides read TGTGCCAGCAGCCCACCTCGGAGGACTAGCTTGTACGAGCAGTACTTC. It yields the protein CASSPPRRTSLYEQYF. Filled out from reference TRBV7-9 and TRBJ2-7, the complete variable domain reads DTGVSQNPRHKITKRGQNVTFRCDPISEHNRLYWYRQTLGQGPEFLTYFQNEAQLEKSRLLSDRFSAERPKGSFSTLEIQRTEQGDSAMYLCASSPPRRTSLYEQYFGPGTRLTVT.